The 8 T cell receptor beta chains below come from one sample, sequenced in a study of blood T cells in healthy people across ages. Combining a sample-barcoded 5' primer with a J-beta primer mix, a second PCR ran for 7 to 11 cycles. TCRdb re-analysed the 5' RACE reads in MiXCR, keeping a single row per CDR3 protein. The table includes 870,000 or so distinct CDR3 sequences, more than 25% detected once. Sequenced material: blood. The receptors shown here come from a woman of 80 years or more in good health.

V is TRBV10-3 and J is TRBJ1-2; no clear D gene. The CDR3 has 13 amino acids. V lost 0 bases and J 8 bases, leaving 10 bases between the germline ends. Germline loops: CDR1 ENHRY, CDR2 SYGVKD. CDR3 region: CAISESGFRGYTF. The CDR3 DNA sequence: TGTGCCATCAGTGAGTCAGGGTTTCGGGGCTACACCTTC.

The J gene is TRBJ2-7, the V gene TRBV25-1; tentative D call: TRBD2 (6 bases). The CDR3 contains 14 residues. From germline, CDR1 is MGHDK and CDR2 SYGVNS. V lost 4 bases and J lost 2, with 12 bases in between. This chain's CDR3 is CASSGDERAYEQYF. CDR3 in DNA: TGTGCCAGCAGTGGGGACGAGCGGGCCTACGAGCAGTACTTC.

This clonotype has at least ten counts. The V gene is TRBV20-1, the J gene TRBJ2-5, with a possible D match to TRBD2 (6 bases). V lost 6 bases and J lost 2, with 16 bases in between. Germline CDR1 and CDR2: DFQATT and SNEGSKA (reference sequence). This CDR3 has 14 residues. Here the CDR3 DNA reads TGCAGTGCCCGCATTCGGGGGTCACAAGAGACCCAGTACTTC. Translating it yields CSARIRGSQETQYF.

A few counts support this clonotype. CDR3 nucleotide sequence: TGTGCCAGCAGTGAACCCAAGCCTAACTATGGCTACACCTTC. Its translation is CASSEPKPNYGYTF. J is TRBJ1-2 and V is TRBV2; D gene unclear. Germline values: CDR1 SNHLY, CDR2 FYNNEI. V dropped 2 bases and J dropped 0 bases, with 7 bases sitting between them. This CDR3 has 14 residues.

This clonotype appeared a few times. A much bigger clone sits one base away, suggesting this may be a read error. The chain carries TRBV7-9 and TRBJ2-7, with 10 positions matching TRBD2. The germline V gene has CDR1 SEHNR and CDR2 FQNEAQ (reference sequence). The junction had 20 bases not matched to a gene; V was cut back by 5 bases and J by 7 bases. This CDR3 region has 18 residues. DNA of the CDR3: TGTGCCAGCAGCGATGATGGGCTAGCGGGGGCTATTTACAATGAGCAGTACTTC. This codes for CASSDDGLAGAIYNEQYF.

In its sample, this clonotype was seen once. One base away lies a much larger clone, so this may be a sequencing read error. The chain links TRBV7-2 to TRBJ2-7, with D possibly being TRBD2 (5 bases). Germline CDR1 SGHTA, CDR2 FQGNSA. This CDR3 contains 14 residues. CDR3 amino acids: CAGSLARAVHEQYF. The CDR3 region has the DNA TGTGCCGGCAGCTTAGCGCGGGCAGTCCACGAGCAGTACTTC.

This clonotype was picked up many times. The chain has TRBV10-3 and TRBJ2-1; 9 nucleotides agree with TRBD1. V lost 7 bases to trimming and J lost 10 bases; unmatched junction nucleotides: 11. Germline-derived CDR1 and CDR2 are ENHRY and SYGVKD. This CDR3 has 14 amino acids. CDR3 sequence (DNA): TGTGCCATCAAAGCAGACAGGGGGTTTGGAGAGCAGTTCTTC. This translates into CAIKADRGFGEQFF.

This clonotype was seen more than once but under ten times. The junction and the germline gene differ at one end; a read error may be behind it. The chain is built from TRBV6-2 or TRBV6-3 and TRBJ1-5, with 9 bases aligning to TRBD1. Germline-derived CDR1 and CDR2 are MNHEY and SVGEGT. The CDR3 sequence is 16 residues long. The CDR3 nucleotides are TGTGCCAGCAGAGCCCCCGGGACAGGGAGGAATCAGCCCCAGAATTTT. This translates into CASRAPGTGRNQPQNF.